Below, 11 T cell receptor beta chains from the same sample are listed, as sequenced in a study of Ad26.COV2.S vaccination and SARS-CoV-2 variants. TCRdb keeps only in-frame clones here, not all; method: immunoSEQ multiplex PCR. The sample carries about 98,000 clones, around three quarters recorded once. The sample consisted of peripheral blood, taken after recovery from COVID-19. These TCRs come from a human donor who had recovered from COVID-19.

This chain joins TRBV2 and TRBJ2-1, with a weak D call TRBD1 (5 bases). This CDR3 is 12 amino acids long. Germline V gene sequence: CDR1 SNHLY, CDR2 FYNNEI. Trimming removed 5 bases at V and 7 bases at J, with 9 bases between. The CDR3 loop is CASSNRKNEQFF. In DNA, the CDR3 is TGTGCCAGCAGTAACAGGAAAAATGAGCAGTTCTTC.

The chain is built from TRBV7-2 and TRBJ1-5; D call uncertain. The V end was cut by 1 base, the J end by 11 bases, with 12 bases between. Germline assignment: CDR1 SGHTA and CDR2 FQGNSA. The length of the CDR3 is 13 residues. CDR3 nucleotides: TGTGCCAGCAGCTTAGAATATGGAGGGTCCCAGCATTTT. As protein: CASSLEYGGSQHF.

This sequence joins TRBV9 and TRBJ2-7; D is undetermined. Germline CDR1 SGDLS, CDR2 YYNGEE. This CDR3 has 14 residues. V was trimmed by 0 bases and J by 3 bases, leaving 10 bases between them. CDR3 amino acids: CASSVGVTRYEQYF. CDR3 sequence (DNA): TGTGCCAGCAGCGTAGGGGTCACCCGCTACGAGCAGTACTTC. The entire variable domain, with the rest obtained from reference TRBV9 and TRBJ2-7, is as follows: DSGVTQTPKHLITATGQRVTLRCSPRSGDLSVYWYQQSLDQGLQFLIQYYNGEERAKGNILERFSAQQFPDLHSELNLSSLELGDSALYFCASSVGVTRYEQYFGPGTRLTVT.

Remarks on this clone: This sample also contains other DNA sequences that code for the same CDR3. The chain is built from TRBV19 and TRBJ1-1; 8 bases fit TRBD1. Germline V gene lookup returns CDR1 LNHDA and CDR2 SQIVND (reference sequence). The CDR3 sequence is 15 residues long. The V and J ends lost 5 bases and 0 bases, in that order; junction bases with no gene match: 5. CDR3 region: CASSSRQGMNTEAFF. The CDR3 DNA sequence: TGTGCCAGTAGTTCCCGACAGGGGATGAACACTGAAGCTTTCTTT.

As for this clone: An end of the junction does not agree with germline; a read error may underlie this. The chain uses TRBV11-3 and TRBJ2-2; 8 bases agree with TRBD2. Germline assignment: CDR1 SGHNT and CDR2 YENEEA. CDR3 length: 16 amino acids. As DNA, the CDR3 is TGTGCCAGCAGCTTCAGCGGGGGATCGAACATCGGGGAGCTGTTTTTT. It is translated as CASSFSGGSNIGELFF.

The gene calls are TRBV7-2 and TRBJ2-5, with TRBD1 identical over 7 bases. CDR1 and CDR2 from the germline V gene are SGHTA and FQGNSA. V was clipped by 6 bases and J by 5 bases; unmatched bases: 9. The CDR3 has 14 amino acids. DNA for the CDR3: TGTGCCAGCAGTCAGGCTAGGGGGCGGGAGACCCAGTACTTC. It is translated as CASSQARGRETQYF.

This clone was picked up many times. The chain joins TRBV7-9 to TRBJ1-3; D call uncertain. Germline V gene sequence: CDR1 SEHNR, CDR2 FQNEAQ (reference sequence). V was trimmed by 2 bases and J by 4 bases, leaving 9 bases between them. The CDR3 totals 14 residues. This CDR3 reads CASSLQVAGNTIYF. The CDR3 coding sequence is TGTGCCAGCAGCTTACAGGTGGCCGGAAACACCATATATTTT.

V and J are TRBV6-1 and TRBJ2-1, with 13 nucleotides matching TRBD2. V shed 0 bases and J 2 bases; nucleotides not matched to a gene: 7. Germline V gives CDR1 MNHNS, CDR2 SASEGT. The CDR3 covers 19 residues. The CDR3 DNA reads as TGTGCCAGCAGTGAAGCCGGGACTAGCGGGGACGTTACCTACAATGAGCAGTTCTTC. Residues: CASSEAGTSGDVTYNEQFF.

The chain uses TRBV7-9 and TRBJ2-5; a possible D gene is TRBD2 (6 bases). The CDR3 consists of 15 residues. CDR1 and CDR2 (germline): SEHNR, FQNEAQ (reference sequence). V was clipped by 5 bases and J by 3 bases, with 16 bases between them. The CDR3 loop is CASSLSVGGEETQYF. The CDR3 bases are TGTGCCAGCAGCCTAAGCGTCGGAGGGGAAGAGACCCAGTACTTC.

The genes are TRBV7-2 and TRBJ2-1; 7 bases match TRBD2. The V gene's germline CDR1 is SGHTA and CDR2 FQGNSA. CDR3 length: 17 amino acids. V lost 2 bases, J lost 6 bases, and 13 bases stayed unmatched. As DNA, the CDR3 is TGTGCCAGCAGCTTAAATCCGTCAGGGAGGGTTGGCAATGAGCAGTTCTTC. The encoded protein is CASSLNPSGRVGNEQFF.

DNA for the CDR3: TGTGCCAGCAGTTATCTGACGGGGGTGACTGAAGCTTTCTTT. It yields the protein CASSYLTGVTEAFF. The chain carries TRBV6-2 or TRBV6-3 and TRBJ1-1, with D possibly matching TRBD1 (5 bases). The germline gives CDR1 MNHEY, CDR2 SVGEGT. The CDR3 loop spans 14 amino acids. V gave up 3 bases and J gave up 5 bases, with 13 bases separating them.